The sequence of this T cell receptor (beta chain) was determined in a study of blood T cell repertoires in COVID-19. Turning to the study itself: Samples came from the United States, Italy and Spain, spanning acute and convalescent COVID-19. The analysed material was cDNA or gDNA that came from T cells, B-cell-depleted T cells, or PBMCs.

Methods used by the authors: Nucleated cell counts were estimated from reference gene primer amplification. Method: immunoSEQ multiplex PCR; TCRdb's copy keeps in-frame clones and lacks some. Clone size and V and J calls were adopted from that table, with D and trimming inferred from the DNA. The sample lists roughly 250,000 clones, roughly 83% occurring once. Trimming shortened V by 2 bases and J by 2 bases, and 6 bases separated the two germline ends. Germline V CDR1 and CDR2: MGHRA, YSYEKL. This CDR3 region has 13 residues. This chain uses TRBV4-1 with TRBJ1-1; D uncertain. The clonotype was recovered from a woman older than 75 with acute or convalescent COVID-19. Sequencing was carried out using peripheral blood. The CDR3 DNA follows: TGCGCCAGCAGCCAAAGAGTAAACACTGAAGCTTTCTTT. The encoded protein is CASSQRVNTEAFF.